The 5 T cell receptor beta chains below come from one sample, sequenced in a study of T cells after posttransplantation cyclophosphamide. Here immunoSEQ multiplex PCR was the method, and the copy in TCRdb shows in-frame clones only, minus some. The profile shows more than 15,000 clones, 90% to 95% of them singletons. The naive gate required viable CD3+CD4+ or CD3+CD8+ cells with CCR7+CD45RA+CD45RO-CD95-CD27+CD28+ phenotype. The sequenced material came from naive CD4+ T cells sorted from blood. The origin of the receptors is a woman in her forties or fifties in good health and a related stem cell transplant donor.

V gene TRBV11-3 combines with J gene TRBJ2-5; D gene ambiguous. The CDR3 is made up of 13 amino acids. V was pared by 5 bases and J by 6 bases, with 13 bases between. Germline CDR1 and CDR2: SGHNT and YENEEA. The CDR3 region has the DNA TGTGCCAGCAGCCCAGGTTTCCTGCAGACCCAGTACTTC. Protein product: CASSPGFLQTQYF.

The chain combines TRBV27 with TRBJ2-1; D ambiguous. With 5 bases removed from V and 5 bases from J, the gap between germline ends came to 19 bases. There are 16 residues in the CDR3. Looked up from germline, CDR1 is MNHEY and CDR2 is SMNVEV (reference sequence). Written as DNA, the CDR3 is TGTGCCAGCAGTCCCCACGCTGCGATCGAGAACAATGAGCAGTTCTTC. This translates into CASSPHAAIENNEQFF.

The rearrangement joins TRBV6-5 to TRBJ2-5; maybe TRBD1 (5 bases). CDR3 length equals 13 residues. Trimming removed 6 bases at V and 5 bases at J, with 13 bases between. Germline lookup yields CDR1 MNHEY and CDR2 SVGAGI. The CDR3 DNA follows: TGTGCCAGCAGAAGGACAACTCTGGAGACCCAGTACTTC. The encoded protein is CASRRTTLETQYF.

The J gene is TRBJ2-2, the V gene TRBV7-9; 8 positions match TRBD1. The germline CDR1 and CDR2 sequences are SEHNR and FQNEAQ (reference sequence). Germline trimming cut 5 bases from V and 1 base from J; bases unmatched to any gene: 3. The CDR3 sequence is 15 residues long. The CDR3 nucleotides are TGTGCCAGCAGCACCGGGACAGGGAACACCGGGGAGCTGTTTTTT. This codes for CASSTGTGNTGELFF.

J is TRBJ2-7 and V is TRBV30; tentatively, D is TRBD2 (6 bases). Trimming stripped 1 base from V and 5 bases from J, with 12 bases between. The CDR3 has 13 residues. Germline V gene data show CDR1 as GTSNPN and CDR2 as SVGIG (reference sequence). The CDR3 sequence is CAWSEAGGNEQYF. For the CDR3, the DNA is TGTGCCTGGAGTGAAGCGGGTGGGAACGAGCAGTACTTC.